The 9 T cell receptor beta chains reported below all come from one sample, sequenced in a study of PD-L1 blockade in urothelial cancer. Assay: immunoSEQ multiplex PCR; the TCRdb copy retains only in-frame clones and omits some. In the table there are 65,000 to 90,000 clones, 84% of which are singletons. Time point described: pretreatment peripheral blood. The sequencing here drew on PBMCs, taken around atezolizumab (anti-PD-L1) treatment. All receptors come from a woman in her 70s with urothelial cancer.

V gene TRBV11-2 combines with J gene TRBJ2-7; D remains unclear. Trimming removed 3 bases at V and 2 bases at J, with 2 bases between. The CDR3 contains 11 residues. Germline CDR1 is SGHAT and CDR2 is FQNNGV. CDR3 amino acids: CASSFTYEQYF. CDR3 sequence (DNA): TGTGCCAGCAGCTTTACCTACGAGCAGTACTTC.

The gene calls are TRBV19 and TRBJ1-4; TRBD1 agrees at 11 bases. Germline CDR1 LNHDA, CDR2 SQIVND (reference sequence). This CDR3 is 14 amino acids long. V lost 6 bases and J lost 5; bases outside the gene matches: 2. The CDR3 reads CASSGDRGNEKLFF. For the CDR3, the DNA is TGTGCCAGTAGCGGGGACAGGGGGAATGAAAAACTGTTTTTT.

The chain joins TRBV6-4 to TRBJ1-5; D uncertain. CDR1 is MRHNA and CDR2 is SNTAGT in the germline V gene. CDR3 length: 16 residues. The germline V and J ends were trimmed by 5 bases and 6 bases, with 20 bases remaining between them. This CDR3 reads CASSSPATEKAQPQHF. The DNA of the CDR3 is TGTGCCAGCAGTTCTCCCGCGACGGAGAAGGCTCAGCCCCAGCATTTT.

This chain uses TRBV10-3 with TRBJ1-2; D is possibly TRBD1 (6 bases). This CDR3 has 18 amino acids. Germline CDR1 reads ENHRY; CDR2 reads SYGVKD. Trimming cost V 4 bases and J 3 bases, with 24 bases left between them. CDR3 DNA sequence: TGTGCCATCAGTGTGGGGGCCGCCGGGGCGAAAGAGTACTATGGCTACACCTTC. This translates into CAISVGAAGAKEYYGYTF.

J is TRBJ2-2 and V is TRBV7-2, with 7 bases aligning to TRBD1. The CDR3 consists of 15 residues. CDR1 SGHTA and CDR2 FQGNSA come from the germline V gene. The J segment lost 0 bases and the V segment lost 5 bases, leaving 3 bases of the junction unmatched. The CDR3 DNA follows: TGTGCCAGCAGCCCCACAGGGGCGAACACCGGGGAGCTGTTTTTT. Translation: CASSPTGANTGELFF.

The chain joins TRBV9 to TRBJ2-1; 9 nucleotides align to TRBD1. This CDR3 has 15 amino acids. Trimming at V came to 3 bases and at J to 16 bases, leaving 17 bases not matched to a gene. Germline values: CDR1 SGDLS, CDR2 YYNGEE. CDR3 bases: TGTGCCAGCAGCGCCTCGGGACAGGGCCGGGAGGATGGCTTCTTC. It encodes CASSASGQGREDGFF. Full variable domain (missing parts from reference TRBV9 and TRBJ2-1): DSGVTQTPKHLITATGQRVTLRCSPRSGDLSVYWYQQSLDQGLQFLIQYYNGEERAKGNILERFSAQQFPDLHSELNLSSLELGDSALYFCASSASGQGREDGFFGPGTRLTVL.

The gene calls are TRBV5-1 and TRBJ1-1; weak D call: TRBD1 (6 bases). V was pared by 0 bases and J by 1 base, with 13 bases between. Germline CDR1 and CDR2: SGHRS and YFSETQ. CDR3 length: 16 residues. The CDR3 is CASSLEAGAQNTEAFF. CDR3 in DNA: TGCGCCAGCAGCTTGGAGGCAGGGGCACAGAACACTGAAGCTTTCTTT.

This chain joins TRBV5-1 and TRBJ1-1; 9 bases match TRBD1. V lost 5 bases, J lost 1 base, and 9 bases stayed unmatched. Germline V gene sequence: CDR1 SGHRS, CDR2 YFSETQ. The CDR3 is made up of 16 amino acids. In DNA form, the CDR3 reads TGCGCCAGCAGTCGAGGGGGGACAGGGAGGAACACTGAAGCTTTCTTT. This gives the protein CASSRGGTGRNTEAFF.

This chain uses TRBV19 with TRBJ2-3; tentative D call: TRBD1 (6 bases). Trimming took off 4 bases at V and 5 bases at J, with 13 bases between the two ends. The CDR3 contains 14 residues. The germline V gene has CDR1 LNHDA and CDR2 SQIVND (reference sequence). This chain's CDR3 is CASSTPGHEDTQYF. CDR3 nucleotide sequence: TGTGCCAGTAGTACACCGGGACACGAAGATACGCAGTATTTT.